This passage covers 8 T cell receptor beta chains from one sample sequenced in a study of T cell responses to AZD1222 COVID-19 vaccine (dated by TCRdb to the early 2020s). In the paper's terms, the time point label means: about 28 days (+/-7) after the second vaccine dose. Library preparation was by the immunoSEQ multiplex PCR assay. The table was pulled from immuneACCESS by TCRdb, which kept in-frame rearrangements only. Such tables lose some clones; where checked, under half of the loss comes from unresolved V genes, and the rest has no known cause. The sample table holds 160,000 or so clones, of which around nine tenths were seen once. Of the sample, more than 4% falls within the top ten clones. Here the sequenced sample was peripheral blood, taken 28 days after the second AZD1222 dose. The receptors come from an adult who received the AZD1222 COVID-19 vaccine.

V is TRBV27 and J is TRBJ1-1, with 9 bases aligning to TRBD1. This CDR3 has 18 residues. Germline lookup yields CDR1 MNHEY and CDR2 SMNVEV (reference sequence). Germline trimming cut 1 base from V and 0 bases from J; bases unmatched to any gene: 9. CDR3 coding DNA: TGTGCCAGCAGTTTATATTTGGGACAGGGCTCTATGAACACTGAAGCTTTCTTT. Its protein is CASSLYLGQGSMNTEAFF.

This chain links TRBV12-3 or TRBV12-4 with TRBJ1-2, with 7 bases lining up with TRBD1. V lost 7 bases to trimming and J lost 6 bases; unmatched junction nucleotides: 8. The CDR3 is 13 residues long. The CDR3 here is CASTHQGDHGYTF. The CDR3 nucleotides are TGTGCCAGCACCCACCAGGGGGACCATGGCTACACCTTC.

In its sample, this clone was seen a few times. This chain uses TRBV7-2 with TRBJ2-1; no firm D call. Germline V gene lookup returns CDR1 SGHTA and CDR2 FQGNSA. Trimming stripped 7 bases from V and 5 bases from J, with 18 bases between. This CDR3 has 15 residues. CDR3 amino acids: CASNLPRTPDNEQFF. Written as DNA, the CDR3 is TGTGCCAGCAATTTACCCCGGACCCCCGACAATGAGCAGTTCTTC.

J is TRBJ2-1 and V is TRBV10-3, with a tentative D call TRBD1 (6 bases). The CDR3 has 13 amino acids. The V gene's germline CDR1 is ENHRY and CDR2 SYGVKD. The V and J ends lost 6 bases and 4 bases respectively, with 10 bases between them. The CDR3 DNA follows: TGTGCCATCAGGGACAGACAATACAATGAGCAGTTCTTC. It is translated as CAIRDRQYNEQFF.

The V gene is TRBV19, the J gene TRBJ1-5; TRBD1 matches 8 bases. CDR3 length: 17 amino acids. CDR1 and CDR2 from the germline V gene are LNHDA and SQIVND (reference sequence). Losses at the gene ends were 7 bases for V and 6 bases for J; bases not matched to a gene: 17. The DNA of the CDR3 is TGTGCCAGTAAAGGACAGGGCGTCCCAGCAGACCTTCAGCCCCAGCATTTT. Its protein is CASKGQGVPADLQPQHF.

V gene TRBV11-2 combines with J gene TRBJ1-1, with no clear D. CDR1 and CDR2 from the germline V gene are SGHAT and FQNNGV. The CDR3 runs to 14 residues. V gave up 1 base and J gave up 1 base, with 7 bases separating them. The CDR3 protein is CASSLVSGNTEAFF. DNA for the CDR3: TGTGCCAGCAGCTTAGTCTCAGGGAACACTGAAGCTTTCTTT.

This clone was detected only once. The V and J genes are TRBV28 and TRBJ1-1; no clear D gene. The CDR3 extends over 10 amino acids. V dropped 7 bases and J dropped 6 bases, with 6 bases sitting between them. Germline CDR1 reads MDHEN; CDR2 reads SYDVKM. As DNA, the CDR3 is TGTGCCAGCAAATCCGCTGAAGCTTTCTTT. Translation: CASKSAEAFF.

The chain carries TRBV15 and TRBJ1-3; D not certain. The V end was cut by 2 bases, the J end by 0 bases, with 11 bases between. CDR3 size: 16 residues. The germline CDR1 and CDR2 sequences are LNHNV and YYDKDF (reference sequence). DNA of the CDR3: TGTGCCACCAGCAGACGAGACGGGTTCTCTGGAAACACCATATATTTT. It codes for CATSRRDGFSGNTIYF.